This is a list of T cell receptor beta chains from one sample in a study of blood T cell repertoires in COVID-19. Using immunoSEQ multiplex PCR, the repertoire was profiled, and TCRdb retains in-frame clones only, with some absent. The table lists 150,000 to 200,000 clones, 75% to 85% of them singletons. The sequenced sample consisted of peripheral blood. These receptors originate from a man aged 55-75 years with acute or convalescent COVID-19. CDR3s include the opening cysteine and the closing phenylalanine or tryptophan. Fields, in order: J gene, clone size, V gene, D gene, CDR3 protein, CDR3 DNA. D genes are given only for firm matches. Part of the rows lack a size; the others show once, few, many or a class for expanded clones.

j_gene: TRBJ2-1
abundance: .
v_gene: TRBV10-3
d_gene: TRBD2
CDR3aa: CAISPPTGTSTNEQFF
CDR3nt: TGTGCCATCAGTCCCCCGACCGGGACTAGTACCAATGAGCAGTTCTTC

j_gene: TRBJ1-3
abundance: .
v_gene: TRBV7-8
d_gene: .
CDR3aa: CASSFGQNSGNTIYF
CDR3nt: TGTGCCAGCAGCTTCGGACAGAACTCTGGAAACACCATATATTTT

j_gene: TRBJ1-2
abundance: once
v_gene: TRBV27
d_gene: .
CDR3aa: CASSYSPTYGYTF
CDR3nt: TGTGCCAGCAGTTACAGCCCTACCTATGGCTACACCTTC

j_gene: TRBJ2-3
abundance: .
v_gene: TRBV6-5
d_gene: TRBD2
CDR3aa: CASSILGGGTDTQYF
CDR3nt: TGTGCCAGCAGTATCCTCGGGGGGGGCACAGATACGCAGTATTTT

j_gene: TRBJ1-4
abundance: .
v_gene: TRBV25-1
d_gene: .
CDR3aa: CASSEWTATNEKLFF
CDR3nt: TGTGCCAGCAGTGAATGGACAGCAACTAATGAAAAACTGTTTTTT

j_gene: TRBJ1-2
abundance: .
v_gene: TRBV29-1
d_gene: .
CDR3aa: CSVEEQKGITGYTF
CDR3nt: TGCAGCGTTGAAGAGCAGAAGGGGATAACGGGCTACACCTTC

j_gene: TRBJ1-2
abundance: .
v_gene: TRBV25-1
d_gene: .
CDR3aa: CASSEASGYTF
CDR3nt: TGTGCCAGCAGTGAAGCCAGTGGCTACACCTTC

j_gene: TRBJ2-5
abundance: .
v_gene: TRBV27
d_gene: TRBD1
CDR3aa: CASSLPGQQETQYF
CDR3nt: TGTGCCAGCAGTCTCCCGGGACAGCAAGAGACCCAGTACTTC

j_gene: TRBJ2-3
abundance: .
v_gene: TRBV10-1
d_gene: .
CDR3aa: CASSERLGSDTQYF
CDR3nt: TGCGCCAGCAGTGAGAGACTAGGGAGCGATACGCAGTATTTT

j_gene: TRBJ1-3
abundance: many
v_gene: TRBV7-2
d_gene: .
CDR3aa: CASSLGKGISGNTIYF
CDR3nt: TGTGCCAGCAGCTTAGGCAAGGGGATTTCTGGAAACACCATATATTTT

j_gene: TRBJ2-3
abundance: once
v_gene: TRBV19
d_gene: TRBD1
CDR3aa: CASNRQGSDTQYF
CDR3nt: TGTGCCAGCAACCGACAGGGATCAGATACGCAGTATTTT

j_gene: TRBJ2-3
abundance: .
v_gene: TRBV18
d_gene: TRBD2
CDR3aa: CASSLAGKTDTQYF
CDR3nt: TGTGCCAGCTCACTAGCGGGGAAAACAGATACGCAGTATTTT

j_gene: TRBJ1-1
abundance: .
v_gene: TRBV11-2
d_gene: .
CDR3aa: CASSLSRMNTEAFF
CDR3nt: TGTGCCAGCAGCTTATCGAGGATGAACACTGAAGCTTTCTTT

j_gene: TRBJ1-2
abundance: .
v_gene: TRBV2
d_gene: .
CDR3aa: CASSEALRALINYGYTF
CDR3nt: TGTGCCAGCAGTGAAGCGCTACGTGCGTTGATCAACTATGGCTACACCTTC

j_gene: TRBJ1-2
abundance: few
v_gene: TRBV10-3
d_gene: TRBD1
CDR3aa: CAIIRDRGPANYGYTF
CDR3nt: TGTGCCATCATCAGGGACAGGGGCCCCGCTAACTATGGCTACACCTTC

j_gene: TRBJ1-6
abundance: .
v_gene: TRBV15
d_gene: .
CDR3aa: CATSRARGRVGSPLHF
CDR3nt: TGTGCCACCAGCAGAGCCCGAGGGAGGGTTGGTTCACCCCTCCACTTT

j_gene: TRBJ2-2
abundance: once
v_gene: TRBV9
d_gene: TRBD1
CDR3aa: CASSGSQGYGAGELFF
CDR3nt: TGTGCCAGCAGCGGATCACAGGGGTATGGGGCCGGGGAGCTGTTTTTT

j_gene: TRBJ1-2
abundance: .
v_gene: TRBV27
d_gene: TRBD1
CDR3aa: CASSSLDRDQGYTF
CDR3nt: TGTGCCAGCAGTTCGTTAGACAGGGATCAGGGCTACACCTTC

j_gene: TRBJ1-2
abundance: few
v_gene: TRBV5-1
d_gene: .
CDR3aa: CASSVERNYGYTF
CDR3nt: TGCGCCAGCAGCGTGGAGCGGAACTATGGCTACACCTTC

j_gene: TRBJ1-3
abundance: .
v_gene: TRBV5-1
d_gene: .
CDR3aa: CASSLGGRNTIYF
CDR3nt: TGCGCCAGCAGCTTGGGGGGGCGAAACACCATATATTTT

j_gene: TRBJ2-3
abundance: few
v_gene: TRBV9
d_gene: .
CDR3aa: CASSVDWASGTDTQYF
CDR3nt: TGTGCCAGCAGCGTAGATTGGGCTAGCGGCACAGATACGCAGTATTTT

j_gene: TRBJ2-2
abundance: once
v_gene: TRBV4-3
d_gene: TRBD2
CDR3aa: CASSQDPGRGGNTGELFF
CDR3nt: TGCGCCAGCAGCCAAGATCCGGGCCGGGGGGGGAACACCGGGGAGCTGTTTTTT

j_gene: TRBJ1-2
abundance: .
v_gene: TRBV5-4
d_gene: .
CDR3aa: CASSLELGVDGYTF
CDR3nt: TGTGCCAGCAGCTTGGAATTAGGGGTCGATGGCTACACCTTC

j_gene: TRBJ2-1
abundance: .
v_gene: TRBV6-5
d_gene: TRBD2
CDR3aa: CASSYSPGGSYNEQFF
CDR3nt: TGTGCCAGCAGTTACTCACCCGGGGGGTCCTACAATGAGCAGTTCTTC

j_gene: TRBJ2-3
abundance: .
v_gene: TRBV5-6
d_gene: .
CDR3aa: CASRQQSTDTQYF
CDR3nt: TGTGCCAGCAGGCAACAGAGCACAGATACGCAGTATTTT

j_gene: TRBJ2-7
abundance: many
v_gene: TRBV7-9
d_gene: .
CDR3aa: CASSLGTNSYEQYF
CDR3nt: TGTGCCAGCAGCTTGGGGACAAACTCCTACGAGCAGTACTTC

j_gene: TRBJ1-4
abundance: few
v_gene: TRBV3-1/TRBV3-2
d_gene: .
CDR3aa: CASSQDKREGNEKLFF
CDR3nt: TGTGCCAGCAGCCAAGATAAACGTGAGGGTAATGAAAAACTGTTTTTT

j_gene: TRBJ2-3
abundance: .
v_gene: TRBV7-9
d_gene: .
CDR3aa: CASSQGQLSDTQYF
CDR3nt: TGTGCCAGCAGCCAGGGGCAGCTTTCAGATACGCAGTATTTT

j_gene: TRBJ2-2
abundance: .
v_gene: TRBV19
d_gene: .
CDR3aa: CASSREVSGITPNTGELFF
CDR3nt: TGTGCCAGTAGTAGAGAAGTTTCGGGAATAACGCCAAACACCGGGGAGCTGTTTTTT

j_gene: TRBJ1-6
abundance: .
v_gene: TRBV5-1
d_gene: .
CDR3aa: CASSFVPGEYSPLHF
CDR3nt: TGCGCCAGCAGCTTCGTGCCAGGGGAATATTCACCCCTCCACTTT

j_gene: TRBJ2-2
abundance: .
v_gene: TRBV6-5
d_gene: TRBD1
CDR3aa: CASSRTGNTGELFF
CDR3nt: TGTGCCAGCAGTCGGACAGGGAACACCGGGGAGCTGTTTTTT

j_gene: TRBJ1-2
abundance: .
v_gene: TRBV4-1
d_gene: .
CDR3aa: CASSQVDGRNYGYTF
CDR3nt: TGCGCCAGCAGCCAAGTAGATGGCAGGAACTATGGCTACACCTTC

j_gene: TRBJ2-1
abundance: few
v_gene: TRBV2
d_gene: .
CDR3aa: CASSEGDAAYNEQFF
CDR3nt: TGTGCCAGCAGTGAGGGAGATGCTGCCTACAATGAGCAGTTCTTC

j_gene: TRBJ1-6
abundance: .
v_gene: TRBV5-1
d_gene: .
CDR3aa: CASSLGAESSYNSPLHF
CDR3nt: TGCGCCAGCAGCTTGGGGGCAGAGAGCTCCTATAATTCACCCCTCCACTTT

j_gene: TRBJ2-1
abundance: .
v_gene: TRBV11-3
d_gene: TRBD1
CDR3aa: CASSLAGTAYNEQFF
CDR3nt: TGTGCCAGCAGCTTGGCCGGGACAGCCTACAATGAGCAGTTCTTC

j_gene: TRBJ1-3
abundance: few
v_gene: TRBV7-2
d_gene: TRBD1
CDR3aa: CASSPRTGGTGNTIYF
CDR3nt: TGTGCCAGCAGCCCGCGGACAGGGGGCACTGGAAACACCATATATTTT

j_gene: TRBJ1-6
abundance: .
v_gene: TRBV2
d_gene: TRBD1
CDR3aa: CASKGQGGSPLHF
CDR3nt: TGTGCCAGCAAAGGACAGGGTGGCTCACCCCTCCACTTT

j_gene: TRBJ2-7
abundance: .
v_gene: TRBV6-5
d_gene: TRBD1
CDR3aa: CASNGQASSYEQYF
CDR3nt: TGTGCCAGCAATGGACAGGCGAGCTCCTACGAGCAGTACTTC

j_gene: TRBJ2-7
abundance: .
v_gene: TRBV12-5
d_gene: TRBD2
CDR3aa: CASGLSFSGNYEQYF
CDR3nt: TGTGCTAGTGGTTTGTCTTTTAGCGGGAACTACGAGCAGTACTTC

j_gene: TRBJ2-1
abundance: .
v_gene: TRBV2
d_gene: TRBD2
CDR3aa: CASSSSGRTYHYGEQFF
CDR3nt: TGTGCCAGCAGCTCTAGCGGGAGGACGTACCATTACGGTGAGCAGTTCTTC

j_gene: TRBJ1-2
abundance: .
v_gene: TRBV5-6
d_gene: TRBD1
CDR3aa: CASSLRDRPYGYTF
CDR3nt: TGTGCCAGCAGCTTGCGGGACAGGCCGTATGGCTACACCTTC

j_gene: TRBJ2-4
abundance: .
v_gene: TRBV2
d_gene: TRBD2
CDR3aa: CASSDAGGLAKNIQYF
CDR3nt: TGTGCCAGCAGTGATGCGGGGGGGTTAGCCAAAAACATTCAGTACTTC

j_gene: TRBJ2-2
abundance: few
v_gene: TRBV3-1/TRBV3-2
d_gene: TRBD1
CDR3aa: CASSLSTGANTGELFF
CDR3nt: TGTGCCAGCAGCCTTTCGACAGGGGCGAACACCGGGGAGCTGTTTTTT

j_gene: TRBJ2-5
abundance: .
v_gene: TRBV18
d_gene: TRBD1
CDR3aa: CASSPRTGGTQETQYF
CDR3nt: TGTGCCAGCTCACCGCGGACAGGGGGCACCCAAGAGACCCAGTACTTC

j_gene: TRBJ1-5
abundance: .
v_gene: TRBV6-5
d_gene: TRBD1
CDR3aa: CASGTDRDDQPQHF
CDR3nt: TGTGCCAGCGGAACGGACAGGGACGATCAGCCCCAGCATTTT

j_gene: TRBJ1-3
abundance: .
v_gene: TRBV10-3
d_gene: TRBD1
CDR3aa: CASSGSGQGVNTIYF
CDR3nt: TGTGCCAGCAGTGGGTCGGGACAGGGGGTAAACACCATATATTTT

j_gene: TRBJ1-6
abundance: .
v_gene: TRBV27
d_gene: TRBD1
CDR3aa: CASSFTGENSPLHF
CDR3nt: TGTGCCAGCAGTTTTACAGGGGAAAATTCACCCCTCCACTTT

j_gene: TRBJ2-7
abundance: .
v_gene: TRBV7-2
d_gene: TRBD2
CDR3aa: CASSRNPGLAGEQYF
CDR3nt: TGTGCCAGCAGCCGCAATCCGGGACTAGCCGGCGAGCAGTACTTC

j_gene: TRBJ1-1
abundance: few
v_gene: TRBV5-4
d_gene: TRBD1
CDR3aa: CASSPSRDRGTEAFF
CDR3nt: TGTGCCAGCAGCCCCTCGAGGGACAGGGGCACTGAAGCTTTCTTT

j_gene: TRBJ2-5
abundance: .
v_gene: TRBV6-5
d_gene: .
CDR3aa: CASTLTWGYQETQYF
CDR3nt: TGTGCCAGCACCCTGACTTGGGGCTACCAAGAGACCCAGTACTTC

j_gene: TRBJ1-1
abundance: once
v_gene: TRBV4-2
d_gene: .
CDR3aa: CASSQDRQNTEAFF
CDR3nt: TGTGCCAGCAGCCAGGACAGACAGAACACTGAAGCTTTCTTT

j_gene: TRBJ1-1
abundance: .
v_gene: TRBV10-3
d_gene: TRBD1
CDR3aa: CAITRTGGGDTEAFF
CDR3nt: TGTGCCATCACCCGGACAGGGGGCGGAGACACTGAAGCTTTCTTT

j_gene: TRBJ1-2
abundance: few
v_gene: TRBV3-1/TRBV3-2
d_gene: TRBD1
CDR3aa: CASSRDSLLGYTF
CDR3nt: TGTGCCAGCAGCCGGGACAGTCTATTGGGCTACACCTTC